The 2 T cell receptor beta chains below all came from one sample that was sequenced in a study of CD8 T cells in Susac syndrome. An amount of RNA that ranged from roughly 0.5 to 1 ug was reverse transcribed with random hexamers. TCRdb re-derived calls from the immunoSEQ multiplex PCR reads in MiXCR, one entry per CDR3 protein. The profile shows some 22,000 distinct CDR3 sequences, around 92% of them singletons. Sequencing was performed on CD8+ T cells from PBMCs. These receptors were obtained from a human donor in good health.

Here the CDR3 reads CASSYLVIRALSGANVLTF. The CDR3 DNA reads TGTGCCAGCAGTTACCTCGTAATCAGGGCCCTCTCTGGGGCCAACGTCCTGACTTTC. The chain links TRBV6-2 or TRBV6-3 to TRBJ2-6; D is possibly TRBD1 (5 bases). The CDR3 extends over 19 amino acids. V was pared by 2 bases and J by 0 bases, with 17 bases between. CDR1 MNHEY and CDR2 SVGEGT come from the germline V gene.

The chain employs TRBV6-5 and TRBJ1-1; D gene unclear. This CDR3 has 16 amino acids. Trimming cost V 2 bases and J 0 bases, with 13 bases left between them. The germline V gene encodes CDR1 MNHEY and CDR2 SVGAGI. Here the CDR3 DNA reads TGTGCCAGCAGTTACAAGTGGGCCTCTATGAACACTGAAGCTTTCTTT. This sequence encodes CASSYKWASMNTEAFF.